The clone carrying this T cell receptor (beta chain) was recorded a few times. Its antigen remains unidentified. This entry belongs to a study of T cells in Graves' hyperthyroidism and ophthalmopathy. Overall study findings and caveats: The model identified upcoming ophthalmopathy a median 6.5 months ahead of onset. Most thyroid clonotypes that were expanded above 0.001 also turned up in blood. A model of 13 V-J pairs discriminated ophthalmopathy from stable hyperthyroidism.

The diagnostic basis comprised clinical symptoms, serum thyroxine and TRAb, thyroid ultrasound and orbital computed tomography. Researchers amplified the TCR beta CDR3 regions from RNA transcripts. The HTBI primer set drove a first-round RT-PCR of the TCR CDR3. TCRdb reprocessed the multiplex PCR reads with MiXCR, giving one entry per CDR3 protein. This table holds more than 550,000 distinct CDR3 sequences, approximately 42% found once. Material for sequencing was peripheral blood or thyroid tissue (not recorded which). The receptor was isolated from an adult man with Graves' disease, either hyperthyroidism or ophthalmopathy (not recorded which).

CDR3 residues: CASSEILVRRDRGYGYTF. In DNA, the CDR3 is TGCGCCAGCAGTGAAATCCTCGTGAGACGGGACAGGGGATATGGCTACACCTTC. This chain uses TRBV10-2 with TRBJ1-2, with 10 bases fitting TRBD1. From germline, CDR1 is WSHSY and CDR2 SAAADI. The length of the CDR3 is 18 residues. Trimming took 3 bases from V and 5 from J; bases not matched to a gene: 15.